The source of this T cell receptor beta chain is a study of blood T cell repertoires in COVID-19. Generated by immunoSEQ multiplex PCR, the TCRdb table keeps only in-frame clones and is missing some. The table includes about 300,000 clones, roughly 85% detected once. Sequencing was performed on PBMCs or T cells enriched from blood (not recorded which). This clonotype was sampled from a woman aged 30 to 39 who had been exposed to COVID-19.

The CDR3 spells CASGPGLAGGPVNEQFF. The CDR3 coding sequence is TGTGCCAGCGGACCGGGACTAGCGGGAGGGCCGGTAAATGAGCAGTTCTTC. J is TRBJ2-1 and V is TRBV5-5; 16 bases agree with TRBD2. In germline, CDR1 is SGHKS, CDR2 YYEKEE (reference sequence). V shed 7 bases and J 7 bases; nucleotides not matched to a gene: 11. The CDR3 is 17 amino acids.